Listed below are T cell receptor beta chains from one sample, sequenced in a study of blood T cells in healthy people across ages. TCRdb passed the 5' RACE reads through MiXCR, listing each CDR3 protein once. This sample has 790,000 or so distinct CDR3 sequences, with more than 50% found just once. The source material was blood. The receptors come from a man aged 35 to 55 in good health. CDR3s include the opening cysteine and the closing phenylalanine or tryptophan. Fields, in order: J gene, D gene, V gene, clone size, CDR3 protein, CDR3 DNA. D genes are given only for firm matches. Not every row has a clone size; where given, it reads once, few, many or a size class.

j_call: TRBJ2-7; d_call: NA; v_call: TRBV5-6; clone_size: NA; cdr3_aa: CASLGGVSSYEQYF; cdr3_nt: TGTGCCAGCCTAGGAGGGGTTTCGTCCTACGAGCAGTACTTC
j_call: TRBJ2-5; d_call: NA; v_call: TRBV20-1; clone_size: NA; cdr3_aa: CSASPRGKGRRQETQYF; cdr3_nt: TGCAGTGCTAGCCCTCGGGGGAAAGGGCGTCGCCAAGAGACCCAGTACTTC
j_call: TRBJ1-2; d_call: NA; v_call: TRBV7-9; clone_size: few; cdr3_aa: CASVRTDNYGYTF; cdr3_nt: TGTGCCAGCGTTCGGACAGATAACTATGGCTACACCTTC
j_call: TRBJ2-7; d_call: NA; v_call: TRBV7-2; clone_size: few; cdr3_aa: CASRDSQGPYEQYF; cdr3_nt: TGTGCCAGCAGAGATAGTCAAGGGCCCTACGAGCAGTACTTC
j_call: TRBJ2-4; d_call: NA; v_call: TRBV3-1; clone_size: few; cdr3_aa: CASSGGAAGSIQYF; cdr3_nt: TGTGCCAGCAGCGGGGGGGCCGCAGGGTCCATTCAGTACTTC
j_call: TRBJ2-5; d_call: NA; v_call: TRBV29-1; clone_size: many; cdr3_aa: CSVDSGTQETQYF; cdr3_nt: TGCAGCGTTGATTCAGGGACCCAAGAGACCCAGTACTTC
j_call: TRBJ2-7; d_call: TRBD1; v_call: TRBV11-3; clone_size: many; cdr3_aa: CATQIQGASRQYF; cdr3_nt: TGTGCCACCCAGATACAGGGGGCAAGTCGGCAGTACTTC
j_call: TRBJ2-5; d_call: NA; v_call: TRBV29-1; clone_size: NA; cdr3_aa: CSVDKGETQYF; cdr3_nt: TGCAGCGTTGATAAGGGAGAGACCCAGTACTTC
j_call: TRBJ2-3; d_call: TRBD2; v_call: TRBV20-1; clone_size: NA; cdr3_aa: CSADASGGKDTQYF; cdr3_nt: TGCAGTGCCGACGCCAGCGGGGGTAAGGATACGCAGTATTTT
j_call: TRBJ1-6; d_call: TRBD1; v_call: TRBV3-1; clone_size: NA; cdr3_aa: CASSQGDRAYNSPLHF; cdr3_nt: TGTGCCAGCAGCCAGGGGGACAGAGCCTATAATTCACCCCTCCACTTT
j_call: TRBJ2-7; d_call: NA; v_call: TRBV5-1; clone_size: NA; cdr3_aa: CASSFGQWSSYEQYF; cdr3_nt: TGCGCCAGCAGCTTCGGACAGTGGAGCTCCTACGAGCAGTACTTC
j_call: TRBJ2-1; d_call: TRBD2; v_call: TRBV28; clone_size: NA; cdr3_aa: CASNGVDGREQPNEQFF; cdr3_nt: TGTGCCAGCAATGGGGTAGATGGGCGGGAGCAACCCAATGAGCAGTTCTTC
j_call: TRBJ1-2; d_call: NA; v_call: TRBV29-1; clone_size: NA; cdr3_aa: CSDSSGDYGYTF; cdr3_nt: TGCAGCGATTCCAGCGGGGACTATGGCTACACCTTC
j_call: TRBJ1-2; d_call: TRBD1; v_call: TRBV7-3; clone_size: NA; cdr3_aa: CASSPTGGSYGYTF; cdr3_nt: TGTGCCAGCAGCCCAACAGGGGGCTCCTATGGCTACACCTTC
j_call: TRBJ2-3; d_call: NA; v_call: TRBV6-5; clone_size: once; cdr3_aa: CASNNGGTDTQYF; cdr3_nt: TGTGCCAGCAACAACGGGGGCACAGATACGCAGTATTTT
j_call: TRBJ2-7; d_call: NA; v_call: TRBV15; clone_size: few; cdr3_aa: CATSREEATREQYF; cdr3_nt: TGTGCCACCAGCAGAGAGGAGGCTACCCGAGAGCAGTACTTC
j_call: TRBJ2-5; d_call: NA; v_call: TRBV28; clone_size: NA; cdr3_aa: CASSLPRPQETQYF; cdr3_nt: TGTGCCAGCAGTTTGCCCCGCCCCCAAGAGACCCAGTACTTC